Below are 10 T cell receptor beta chains sequenced from a single sample in a study of T cells after yellow fever vaccination. MiXCR, run by TCRdb on the 5' RACE reads, gives a single entry per CDR3 protein. The table lists 310,000 or so distinct CDR3 sequences, about 6.9% of them singletons. Sequencing was performed on PBMCs, taken approximately 47 days after the first yellow fever vaccination. The receptors originated from a man younger than 30 who received the YFV17D yellow fever vaccine.

This sequence joins TRBV4-2 and TRBJ2-2; no definite D call. The CDR3 totals 16 residues. Trimming pared 0 bases from V and 3 bases from J, leaving 11 bases between. CDR1 LGHNA and CDR2 YNFKEQ come from the germline V gene. This CDR3 is CASSQELGPYTGELFF. The CDR3 region has the DNA TGTGCCAGCAGCCAAGAATTAGGGCCCTACACCGGGGAGCTGTTTTTT.

In this sample, this clonotype turned up many times. The chain employs TRBV4-3 and TRBJ2-3; D may match TRBD1 or TRBD2 (5 bases each). There are 15 residues in the CDR3. The germline CDR1 and CDR2 sequences are LGHNA and YSLEER. Trimming left V 0 bases short and J 2 bases short, with 9 bases between. The CDR3 DNA follows: TGCGCCAGCAGCCAAGAGAGGGGACCCACAGATACGCAGTATTTT. It codes for CASSQERGPTDTQYF.

Here the CDR3 DNA reads TGTGCCAGCAGCTTAGTAGCGGGGGCAACCGGGGAGCTGTTTTTT. Its translation is CASSLVAGATGELFF. The rearrangement links TRBV7-9 to TRBJ2-2; 9 bases fit TRBD2. Germline V gives CDR1 SEHNR, CDR2 FQNEAQ (reference sequence). The CDR3 spans 15 residues. Unmatched junction bases numbered 2, after V lost 1 base and J lost 5 bases.

This clonotype was recorded at least ten times. V and J are TRBV4-3 and TRBJ2-4; D is unresolved. Germline CDR1 and CDR2: LGHNA and YSLEER. The length of the CDR3 is 13 residues. The germline V and J ends were trimmed by 1 base and 8 bases, with 9 bases remaining between them. CDR3 DNA: TGCGCCAGCAGCCAAGCGGGCGAAGACATTCAGTACTTC. It yields the protein CASSQAGEDIQYF.

The chain couples TRBV11-2 to TRBJ2-3, with D perhaps matching TRBD1 (6 bases). Trimming took 3 bases from V and 2 from J, leaving 12 bases between them. The CDR3 extends over 15 amino acids. Germline-derived CDR1 and CDR2 are SGHAT and FQNNGV. CDR3 sequence (DNA): TGTGCCAGCAGCTTCAGAGGGGGAGACACAGATACGCAGTATTTT. Protein sequence: CASSFRGGDTDTQYF.

The genes are TRBV5-4 and TRBJ2-3; 9 bases are a match to TRBD1. This CDR3 has 14 residues. The J segment lost 6 bases and the V segment lost 5 bases, leaving 7 bases of the junction unmatched. Germline V gives CDR1 SGHNT, CDR2 YYREEE (reference sequence). CDR3 nucleotide sequence: TGTGCCAGCAGGTTACAGGGGGCAGGCGATACGCAGTATTTT. Translated, it gives CASRLQGAGDTQYF. The full variable domain, with the rest looked up from reference TRBV5-4 and TRBJ2-3, is ETGVTQSPTHLIKTRGQQVTLRCSSQSGHNTVSWYQQALGQGPQFIFQYYREEENGRGNFPPRFSGLQFPNYSSELNVNALELDDSALYLCASRLQGAGDTQYFGPGTRLTVL.

The rearrangement joins TRBV7-3 to TRBJ2-4, with 10 nucleotides matching TRBD1. Trimming removed 2 bases from V and 9 bases from J; junction bases left unmatched: 7. The germline V gene has CDR1 SGHTA and CDR2 FQGTGA. The CDR3 runs 15 residues. DNA for the CDR3: TGTGCCAGCAGCTTATCGGGACAGGGGATCGGCATTCAGTACTTC. This encodes CASSLSGQGIGIQYF.

This sequence joins TRBV7-9 and TRBJ1-2; no clear D gene. V was cut by 5 bases and J by 8 bases, with 12 bases left in between. Germline CDR1 is SEHNR and CDR2 is FQNEAQ (reference sequence). The CDR3 loop spans 12 amino acids. The DNA of the CDR3 is TGTGCCAGCAGCCCCCGCGGACGCGGCTACACCTTC. This sequence encodes CASSPRGRGYTF. The entire variable domain, with the rest obtained from reference TRBV7-9 and TRBJ1-2, is as follows: DTGVSQNPRHKITKRGQNVTFRCDPISEHNRLYWYRQTLGQGPEFLTYFQNEAQLEKSRLLSDRFSAERPKGSFSTLEIQRTEQGDSAMYLCASSPRGRGYTFGSGTRLTVV.

The chain has TRBV7-9 and TRBJ2-3; the match to TRBD2 covers 10 bases. This CDR3 comprises 15 residues. Germline trimming cut 5 bases from V and 3 bases from J; bases unmatched to any gene: 5. From germline, CDR1 is SEHNR and CDR2 FQNEAQ (reference sequence). CDR3: CASSLTSGETDTQYF. CDR3 bases: TGTGCCAGCAGCCTTACTAGCGGGGAAACAGATACGCAGTATTTT.

The J gene is TRBJ2-7, the V gene TRBV27; D gene ambiguous. V lost 0 bases and J 1 base, leaving 4 bases between the germline ends. In germline, CDR1 is MNHEY, CDR2 SMNVEV (reference sequence). The length of the CDR3 is 13 residues. The DNA of the CDR3 is TGTGCCAGCAGTTTATCAGTGTCCTACGAGCAGTACTTC. This sequence encodes CASSLSVSYEQYF.